Listed below are T cell receptor beta chains from one sample, sequenced in a study of blood T cell repertoires in COVID-19. Using immunoSEQ multiplex PCR, the repertoire was profiled, and TCRdb retains in-frame clones only, with some absent. In the table there are approximately 210,000 clones, approximately 84% of which are singletons. Sequencing input: peripheral blood. These receptor sequences come from a man in his fifties with COVID-19, enrolled during active disease. Both conserved end residues are part of each CDR3. The D gene is left open where the match is weak. Clone size is given for some rows only: seen once, a few or many times, or a class if the clone is expanded.

>TRBJ2-3|.|TRBD1|TRBV5-6
CASSLWDRDTDTQYF
TGTGCCAGCAGCTTGTGGGACAGGGACACAGATACGCAGTATTTT
>TRBJ1-5|.|.|TRBV18
CASSPEGFNQPQHF
TGTGCCAGCTCACCGGAGGGGTTCAATCAGCCCCAGCATTTT
>TRBJ2-1|.|.|TRBV7-6
CASSSEAGSYNEQFF
TGTGCCAGCAGCTCGGAAGCGGGCTCCTACAATGAGCAGTTCTTC
>TRBJ2-1|.|TRBD2|TRBV7-2
CASSSLAGGLNEQFF
TGTGCCAGCAGTTCACTAGCGGGAGGGCTAAATGAGCAGTTCTTC
>TRBJ1-5|.|.|TRBV5-6
CASSLFRGTDNQPQHF
TGTGCCAGCAGCTTGTTCCGGGGAACCGACAATCAGCCCCAGCATTTT
>TRBJ1-1|.|.|TRBV19
CASSIGSAGAFF
TGTGCCAGTAGTATCGGCAGCGCTGGAGCTTTCTTT
>TRBJ2-7|.|.|TRBV15
CATSRDPTGYYEQYF
TGTGCCACCAGCAGAGATCCGACAGGTTACTACGAGCAGTACTTC
>TRBJ1-6|.|.|TRBV27
CASSFDRSSLHF
TGTGCCAGCAGTTTCGACAGGTCCTCCCTCCACTTT
>TRBJ1-6|.|.|TRBV5-1
CASSLVQGLNNSPLHF
TGCGCCAGCAGCTTGGTGCAGGGGCTGAATAATTCACCCCTCCACTTT
>TRBJ1-2|.|.|TRBV28
CASSLGPNYGYTF
TGTGCCAGCAGTTTAGGCCCGAACTATGGCTACACCTTC
>TRBJ1-5|.|.|TRBV6-2/TRBV6-3
CASSQPGVNQPQHF
TGTGCCAGCAGTCAACCGGGGGTGAATCAGCCCCAGCATTTT
>TRBJ1-1|.|TRBD1|TRBV3-1/TRBV3-2
CASSQALPGLGDSHWEAFF
TGTGCCAGCAGCCAAGCACTCCCTGGGCTCGGGGACAGCCACTGGGAAGCTTTCTTT
>TRBJ1-4|.|TRBD1|TRBV6-6
CASSNPTGGNEKLFF
TGTGCCAGCAGTAACCCGACAGGGGGGAATGAAAAACTGTTTTTT
>TRBJ2-3|.|TRBD2|TRBV5-1
CASSSGSGGAGHYF
TGCGCCAGCAGCTCGGGTAGCGGGGGGGCCGGGCACTATTTT
>TRBJ2-2|.|TRBD2|TRBV5-5
CASSLAAGGTGELFF
TGTGCCAGCAGCTTGGCTGCGGGAGGCACCGGGGAGCTGTTTTTT
>TRBJ1-1|.|.|TRBV18
CASSPPNGLLEAFF
TGTGCCAGCTCACCACCGAATGGTTTACTTGAAGCTTTCTTT
>TRBJ2-4|.|TRBD1|TRBV4-1
CASSHGTGANKNIQYF
TGCGCCAGCAGCCACGGGACAGGGGCGAACAAAAACATTCAGTACTTC
>TRBJ2-1|.|TRBD1|TRBV7-6
CASSSDRGRLLTANEQFF
TGTGCCAGCAGCTCCGACAGGGGGCGGCTATTGACCGCCAATGAGCAGTTCTTC
>TRBJ1-1|once|TRBD1|TRBV3-1/TRBV3-2
CASSQDFTGTVNTEAFF
TGTGCCAGCAGCCAGGACTTTACCGGGACAGTGAACACTGAAGCTTTCTTT
>TRBJ1-4|once|TRBD1|TRBV2
CASKSRGSEKLFF
TGTGCCAGCAAGAGCAGGGGGTCTGAAAAACTGTTTTTT
>TRBJ2-3|.|.|TRBV30
CAWRTRDTQYF
TGTGCCTGGAGAACGAGAGATACGCAGTATTTT
>TRBJ2-2|.|TRBD1|TRBV7-3
CASSPWTGTDTGELFF
TGTGCCAGCAGCCCCTGGACAGGGACTGACACCGGGGAGCTGTTTTTT
>TRBJ2-6|once|.|TRBV3-1/TRBV3-2
CASSFGVGANVLTF
TGTGCCAGCAGCTTCGGGGTAGGGGCCAACGTCCTGACTTTC